This TCR beta chain was captured by sequencing in a study of early T cells in non-severe SARS-CoV-2 infection. About the research overall: The input, bulk RNA from unsorted whole blood, was sequenced, and chains were unpaired. Whole-study results and caveats: The VDJdb matching leaned toward anti-spike CD8 responses and overlooked private and CD4 specificities.

A remark on this clonotype: What it binds is not known.

Researchers attached unique molecular identifiers to individual cDNA molecules. TCRdb used MiXCR to reprocess the 5' RACE reads, holding one entry per CDR3 protein. There are about 77,000 distinct CDR3 sequences in the sample; more than 9% occur only once, and approximately 5% lies in the top ten. The source is an adult who was a healthcare worker with PCR-confirmed SARS-CoV-2 infection or an uninfected control (not recorded which). The sample comprised whole blood.

CDR3 nucleotide sequence: TGCGCCAGCAGTCAAACAGTGGCGGGAACTATCTACAATGAGCAGTTCTTC. Protein sequence: CASSQTVAGTIYNEQFF. V usage is TRBV23-1 and J usage is TRBJ2-1; D possibly corresponds to TRBD2 (6 bases). TRBV23-1 is reported as an ORF; its role is uncertain. The CDR3 is 17 amino acids. V lost 2 bases, J lost 3 bases, and 17 bases lay in between.